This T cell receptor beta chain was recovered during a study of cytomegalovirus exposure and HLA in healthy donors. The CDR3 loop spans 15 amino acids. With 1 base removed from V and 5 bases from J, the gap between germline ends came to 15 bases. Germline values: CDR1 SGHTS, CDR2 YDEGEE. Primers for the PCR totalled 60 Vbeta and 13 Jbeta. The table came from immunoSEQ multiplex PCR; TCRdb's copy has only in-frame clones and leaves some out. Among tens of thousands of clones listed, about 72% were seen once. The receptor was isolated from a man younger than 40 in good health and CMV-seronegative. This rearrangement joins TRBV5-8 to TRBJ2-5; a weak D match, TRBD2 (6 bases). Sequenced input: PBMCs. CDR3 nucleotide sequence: TGTGCCAGCAGCTTGATCGGAGGGGACTGGGAGACCCAGTACTTC. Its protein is CASSLIGGDWETQYF.